This passage covers 27 T cell receptor beta chains from one sample sequenced in a study of control samples from healthy donors and cancer patients (dated by TCRdb to 2020 to 2022). The method was the immunoSEQ multiplex PCR assay. Held by TCRdb, this immuneACCESS table contains in-frame sequences only and omits some clones. Under half of the omission traces to an unresolved V gene where checked; the cause of the rest is unknown. In this sample the table shows 100,000 to 150,000 clones, around nine tenths of which occur a single time. The ten largest clones take up about 2.7% of the sample. Specimen: blood. The receptor set was obtained from a middle-aged man in good health.

The chain is built from TRBV18 and TRBJ2-6, with D perhaps TRBD2 (5 bases). This CDR3 is 13 amino acids long. Germline CDR1 KGHSH, CDR2 LQKENI. The V end was cut by 6 bases, the J end by 4 bases, with 7 bases between. The CDR3 protein is CASSSGGANVLTF. CDR3 coding DNA: TGTGCCAGCTCTTCGGGGGGGGCCAACGTCCTGACTTTC.

This sequence joins TRBV5-4 and TRBJ1-1; no reliable D call. CDR1 is SGHNT and CDR2 is YYREEE in the germline V gene (reference sequence). The CDR3 covers 15 residues. The germline V and J ends were trimmed by 2 bases and 2 bases, with 13 bases remaining between them. The CDR3 region has the DNA TGTGCCAGCAGCTTCATCCCTAATTATAACACTGAAGCTTTCTTT. As protein: CASSFIPNYNTEAFF.

The chain uses TRBV5-1 and TRBJ1-3; D call uncertain. V was pared by 0 bases and J by 0 bases, with 7 bases between. The CDR3 sequence is 15 residues long. Per the germline V gene, CDR1 is SGHRS and CDR2 is YFSETQ. CDR3 nucleotide sequence: TGCGCCAGCAGCTTGGCATCAAACTCTGGAAACACCATATATTTT. This gives the protein CASSLASNSGNTIYF.

V and J are TRBV6-2 or TRBV6-3 and TRBJ2-2, with 7 positions matching TRBD1. The ends lost 5 bases at V and 7 bases at J; junction bases unmatched: 4. The CDR3 extends over 13 amino acids. Germline CDR1 reads MNHEY; CDR2 reads SVGEGT. Here the CDR3 reads CASSQTGFGELFF. CDR3 bases: TGTGCCAGCAGTCAGACAGGGTTCGGGGAGCTGTTTTTT.

The chain links TRBV19 to TRBJ1-1, with D tentatively TRBD1 (6 bases). V lost 8 bases to trimming and J lost 4 bases, with 17 bases between them. In germline, CDR1 is LNHDA, CDR2 SQIVND (reference sequence). The CDR3 is 14 amino acids. The chain's CDR3 is CASATGRYSTEAFF. As DNA, the CDR3 is TGTGCCAGTGCAACAGGGCGGTATAGCACTGAAGCTTTCTTT.

J is TRBJ2-5 and V is TRBV5-1; D is perhaps TRBD2 (6 bases). The CDR3 loop spans 14 amino acids. V lost 0 bases to trimming and J lost 5 bases, with 11 bases between them. Germline V CDR1 and CDR2: SGHRS, YFSETQ. This chain's CDR3 is CASSLVPGRETQYF. The CDR3 nucleotides read TGCGCCAGCAGCTTGGTTCCAGGGAGGGAGACCCAGTACTTC.

The V gene is TRBV11-2, the J gene TRBJ1-6, with a weak D call TRBD1 (6 bases). CDR3 size: 14 residues. Trimming took off 1 base at V and 7 bases at J, with 8 bases between the two ends. Germline V gene lookup returns CDR1 SGHAT and CDR2 FQNNGV. Here the CDR3 DNA reads TGTGCCAGCAGCTTAGTGGACAGAAATTCACCCCTCCACTTT. Its protein product is CASSLVDRNSPLHF.

The chain carries TRBV10-3 and TRBJ2-1, with TRBD2 matching 9 bases. The germline CDR1 and CDR2 sequences are ENHRY and SYGVKD. Trimming cost V 8 bases and J 9 bases; bases outside gene matches: 8. The CDR3 is 13 amino acids. CDR3 sequence (DNA): TGTGCCATCCTTGGGGCGGGGGGGACTGAGCAGTTCTTC. Translating gives CAILGAGGTEQFF.

The V and J genes are TRBV7-8 and TRBJ2-7; D may be TRBD1 or TRBD2 (5 bases each). Trimming removed 2 bases from V and 1 base from J, with 15 bases in between. The CDR3 is 16 residues long. CDR1 is SGHVS, CDR2 FQNEAQ, per germline. CDR3 sequence (DNA): TGTGCCAGCAGCTTACGGGACCGAGACCGTTCCTACGAGCAGTACTTC. Protein sequence: CASSLRDRDRSYEQYF.

The V and J genes are TRBV19 and TRBJ1-4; no reliable D call. The CDR3 runs 13 residues. Trimming took off 8 bases at V and 0 bases at J, with 7 bases between the two ends. Germline assignment: CDR1 LNHDA and CDR2 SQIVND (reference sequence). The CDR3 here is CASRWSTNEKLFF. The DNA for the CDR3 is TGTGCCAGTCGTTGGTCAACTAATGAAAAACTGTTTTTT. Full variable domain (rest looked up from reference TRBV19 and TRBJ1-4): DGGITQSPKYLFRKEGQNVTLSCEQNLNHDAMYWYRQDPGQGLRLIYYSQIVNDFQKGDIAEGYSVSREKKESFPLTVTSAQKNPTAFYLCASRWSTNEKLFFGSGTQLSVL.

V gene TRBV10-2 combines with J gene TRBJ1-5; tentative D call: TRBD1 (5 bases). CDR3 length: 17 amino acids. V was shortened by 3 bases and J by 6 bases, with 21 bases between the two germline ends. Germline V lookup: CDR1 WSHSY, CDR2 SAAADI. The chain's CDR3 is CASSDRGIGVNGQPQHF. The DNA of the CDR3 is TGCGCCAGCAGTGATAGGGGAATAGGGGTCAACGGTCAGCCCCAGCATTTT.

The chain recombines TRBV4-1 with TRBJ2-1; the match to TRBD2 covers 7 bases. The J segment lost 10 bases and the V segment lost 2 bases, leaving 5 bases of the junction unmatched. This CDR3 contains 13 residues. CDR1 is MGHRA, CDR2 YSYEKL, per germline. The CDR3 sequence is CASSQIQGGEQFF. The CDR3 DNA is TGCGCCAGCAGCCAAATTCAGGGAGGGGAGCAGTTCTTC.

This chain connects TRBV30 to TRBJ1-3; no reliable D call. Looked up from germline, CDR1 is GTSNPN and CDR2 is SVGIG (reference sequence). With 0 bases removed from V and 0 bases from J, the gap between germline ends came to 12 bases. This CDR3 is 16 amino acids long. The CDR3 is CAWSVGWSDSGNTIYF. The CDR3 DNA is TGTGCCTGGAGTGTAGGTTGGAGCGACTCTGGAAACACCATATATTTT.

The CDR3 bases are TGTGCCAGCAGTTGGAGGTTCGAGTGGGGGGACACTGAAGCTTTCTTT. This translates into CASSWRFEWGDTEAFF. The V call is TRBV16, the J call TRBJ1-1; TRBD1 is a possible D gene (5 bases). Germline CDR1 reads KGHSY; CDR2 reads FQNENV. This CDR3 is built from 16 residues. V shed 6 bases and J shed 3 bases, with 20 bases lying between them.

J is TRBJ2-2 and V is TRBV5-1; unclear D gene. The CDR3 loop spans 13 amino acids. The V and J ends lost 4 bases and 6 bases respectively, with 10 bases between them. Germline-derived CDR1 and CDR2 are SGHRS and YFSETQ. This CDR3 reads CASSLTYPGELFF. In nucleotides, the CDR3 is TGCGCCAGCAGCCTTACTTATCCCGGGGAGCTGTTTTTT.

The chain combines TRBV11-2 with TRBJ2-1; D is perhaps TRBD2 (5 bases). Germline V gene lookup returns CDR1 SGHAT and CDR2 FQNNGV. V was clipped by 5 bases and J by 0 bases, with 23 bases between them. This CDR3 contains 19 residues. CDR3 bases: TGTGCCAGCAGCCCCAAAATGGGCCCAGCGGCGAGCTCCTACAATGAGCAGTTCTTC. Protein product: CASSPKMGPAASSYNEQFF.

This clone was observed a single time. Other DNA sequences of this sample code for an identical CDR3. The chain couples TRBV6-1 to TRBJ1-2, with 7 bases lining up with TRBD1. J was trimmed by 2 bases and V by 3 bases; bases with no gene match: 0. Germline V lookup: CDR1 MNHNS, CDR2 SASEGT. CDR3 length equals 13 residues. The CDR3 sequence is CASSEDRNYGYTF. Written as DNA, the CDR3 is TGTGCCAGCAGTGAGGACAGGAACTATGGCTACACCTTC.

The chain combines TRBV12-3 or TRBV12-4 with TRBJ2-5; 8 bases agree with TRBD2. This CDR3 contains 13 residues. Unmatched junction bases numbered 2, after V lost 5 bases and J lost 3 bases. The CDR3 bases are TGTGCCAGCAGTAGCGGGGGAGAAGAGACCCAGTACTTC. It yields the protein CASSSGGEETQYF.

This chain connects TRBV4-1 to TRBJ2-5; the D call may be TRBD1 or TRBD2 (5 bases each). Germline V gene data show CDR1 as MGHRA and CDR2 as YSYEKL. The length of the CDR3 is 18 residues. The ends were cut back, 5 bases at V and 3 bases at J, with 25 bases in the middle. The CDR3 nucleotides are TGCGCCAGCAGCAAAAGACCTACCGGGACCGAAATTGAAGAGACCCAGTACTTC. The encoded protein is CASSKRPTGTEIEETQYF.

J is TRBJ2-2 and V is TRBV28; TRBD2 matches at 11 bases. The germline CDR1 and CDR2 sequences are MDHEN and SYDVKM. The V and J ends lost 8 bases and 3 bases, in that order; junction bases with no gene match: 8. CDR3 length: 16 residues. The CDR3 nucleotides are TGTGCCAGCGATACTCTAGCGGGGGGCTACACCGGGGAGCTGTTTTTT. Translating it yields CASDTLAGGYTGELFF.

The gene calls are TRBV5-4 and TRBJ1-2, with D hard to call. There are 14 residues in the CDR3. Germline CDR1 and CDR2: SGHNT and YYREEE (reference sequence). Trimming cost V 0 bases and J 5 bases, with 11 bases left between them. The CDR3 loop reads CASSLVGRSYGYTF. In DNA form, the CDR3 reads TGTGCCAGCAGCTTGGTTGGCAGAAGTTATGGCTACACCTTC. Drawing the rest from reference TRBV5-4 and TRBJ1-2, the complete variable domain is ETGVTQSPTHLIKTRGQQVTLRCSSQSGHNTVSWYQQALGQGPQFIFQYYREEENGRGNFPPRFSGLQFPNYSSELNVNALELDDSALYLCASSLVGRSYGYTFGSGTRLTVV.

The chain has TRBV5-4 and TRBJ2-3; D unresolved. The V gene's germline CDR1 is SGHNT and CDR2 YYREEE (reference sequence). The V end lost 6 bases, the J end lost 0 bases, and 11 bases lay between the germline ends. The CDR3 has 14 residues. CDR3 DNA: TGTGCCAGCACGGCGGCTTCTAGCACAGATACGCAGTATTTT. This codes for CASTAASSTDTQYF.

This clone was seen only once. CDR3 sequence (DNA): TGTGCCACCAGTGCCGGGTTGGATGGCTACACCTTC. It translates to CATSAGLDGYTF. The chain joins TRBV24-1 to TRBJ1-2, with unresolved D. V lost 5 bases and J lost 6, with 9 bases in between. This CDR3 contains 12 residues. CDR1 and CDR2 (germline): KGHDR, SFDVKD.

The chain combines TRBV5-1 with TRBJ1-6; 10 bases agree with TRBD1. V gave up 0 bases and J gave up 7 bases; unmatched junction bases: 4. CDR3 size: 16 residues. The V gene's germline CDR1 is SGHRS and CDR2 YFSETQ. The CDR3 DNA reads TGCGCCAGCAGCTTGGAAGGACAGGGGGGGAATTCACCCCTCCACTTT. This codes for CASSLEGQGGNSPLHF.

V and J are TRBV18 and TRBJ1-2; tentatively, D is TRBD1 (5 bases). The germline gives CDR1 KGHSH, CDR2 LQKENI. This CDR3 is built from 14 residues. V shed 2 bases and J shed 1 base, with 8 bases lying between them. CDR3 residues: CASSPVRVNYGYTF. CDR3 DNA sequence: TGTGCCAGCTCACCAGTCAGGGTTAACTATGGCTACACCTTC.

The chain has TRBV30 and TRBJ1-1, with D possibly matching TRBD1 (5 bases). CDR1 is GTSNPN and CDR2 is SVGIG in the germline V gene (reference sequence). The CDR3 is 12 residues long. Trimming shortened V by 4 bases and J by 6 bases, and 12 bases separated the two germline ends. CDR3: CAWTQGRPEAFF. The CDR3 nucleotides read TGTGCCTGGACGCAGGGTCGGCCTGAAGCTTTCTTT.

The rearrangement links TRBV2 to TRBJ1-6; 7 nucleotides align to TRBD1. CDR1 and CDR2 (germline): SNHLY, FYNNEI. The CDR3 is 20 residues long. After removal of 6 bases from V and 11 bases from J, the junction contained 28 bases not matched to a gene. The DNA of the CDR3 is TGTGCCAGCAGCCCCAGTTACCGGGACAGCGGGGTCCGGGGGCAAGCACCCCTCCACTTT. It translates to CASSPSYRDSGVRGQAPLHF. The full variable domain, completed using reference TRBV2 and TRBJ1-6, is EPEVTQTPSHQVTQMGQEVILRCVPISNHLYFYWYRQILGQKVEFLVSFYNNEISEKSEIFDDQFSVERPDGSNFTLKIRSTKLEDSAMYFCASSPSYRDSGVRGQAPLHFGNGTRLTVT.